The clone carrying this TCR beta chain was observed many times. The antigen is unknown. The CDR3 extends over 16 amino acids. The trim removed 5 bases at V and 4 bases at J, leaving 9 bases unmatched. Germline V gives CDR1 MNHEY, CDR2 SMNVEV (reference sequence). Each single cDNA molecule received a unique molecular identifier. One entry per CDR3 protein, called by TCRdb with MiXCR from the 5' RACE reads. This table holds about 70,000 distinct CDR3 sequences, less than 5.5% found once. This sample is drawn from a study of early T cells in non-severe SARS-CoV-2 infection. Background on the study: Alpha and beta chains were unpaired, from unsorted whole-blood bulk RNA.

Study-level points and caveats: VDJdb-based matching was biased toward anti-spike CD8 responses and missed private and CD4 specificities.

The sequenced sample was whole blood, obtained at baseline. The receptor's source is an adult who was a healthcare worker with PCR-confirmed SARS-CoV-2 infection or an uninfected control (not recorded which). The chain is built from TRBV27 and TRBJ2-3, with TRBD2 matching over 10 bases. For the CDR3, the DNA is TGTGCCAGCAGTCGGCTAGCGGGAGTGCGTCCAGATACGCAGTATTTT. As protein: CASSRLAGVRPDTQYF.